This T cell receptor (beta chain) originates from a study of regulatory T cells in long-lasting Graves disease. Both iRepertoire HTBI primers and Arm-PCR of CDR3 regions were used to build the TCR beta libraries. TCRdb analysed the multiplex PCR reads with MiXCR anew, one entry per CDR3 protein. This repertoire shows 360,000 or so distinct CDR3 sequences, 10% to 15% found once; its top ten account for around 18%. Time point indicated: newly diagnosed GD, antithyroid drugs for less than 3 months. RNA from PBMCs was the source of the TCR library. This CDR3 has 15 residues. Germline-derived CDR1 and CDR2 are LNHDA and SQIVND (reference sequence). J gave up 3 bases and V 7 bases, and 8 bases lay outside the gene matches. The same sample was also studied in work on T cells in Graves' hyperthyroidism and ophthalmopathy. From that study: Also found in blood were most expanded thyroid clonotypes above 0.001.

The chain combines TRBV19 with TRBJ2-1; 8 bases fit TRBD1. This sequence originates from a young woman with Graves disease. This specimen was peripheral blood mononuclear cells (PBMCs), taken at new diagnosis, from a patient treated with antithyroid drugs. The CDR3 region is CASKRTGQHYNEQFF. CDR3 DNA sequence: TGTGCCAGTAAACGGACAGGGCAGCACTACAATGAGCAGTTCTTC.